Below are 14 T cell receptor beta chains sequenced from a single sample in a study of Ad26.COV2.S vaccination and SARS-CoV-2 variants. Treatment in this sample: about 20 received Ad26.COV2.S at low or high dose, single or two shots; 5 received placebo; per-sample allocation not given. Material that was analyzed had been drawn on day 63 after the first vaccine or placebo injection. The data were produced by immunoSEQ multiplex PCR, yet TCRdb's version contains in-frame clones alone and is incomplete. The sample holds about 320,000 clones; about 82% are singletons and the top ten take around 1.9%. Sample: peripheral blood, taken in a trial of Ad26.COV2.S vaccine versus placebo. The source is a person aged 18-60 years who received the Ad26.COV2.S COVID-19 vaccine or a placebo.

This chain connects TRBV4-3 to TRBJ1-2, with D tentatively TRBD1 (5 bases). Trimming removed 2 bases at V and 5 bases at J, with 18 bases between. The CDR3 runs 16 residues. Germline V CDR1 and CDR2: LGHNA, YSLEER. The CDR3 spells CASSQTWDGARYGYTF. The CDR3 nucleotides are TGCGCCAGCAGCCAAACCTGGGACGGAGCGAGGTATGGCTACACCTTC.

This clone was counted once. This chain uses TRBV19 with TRBJ1-5; D is perhaps TRBD1 (5 bases). Germline CDR1 is LNHDA and CDR2 is SQIVND (reference sequence). V lost 4 bases and J lost 9, with 19 bases in between. This CDR3 is built from 15 residues. The DNA of the CDR3 is TGTGCCAGTAGTACGTCGGGACTCCGCAAGATGCCCCAGCATTTT. Its translation: CASSTSGLRKMPQHF.

This chain connects TRBV7-2 to TRBJ1-2; 9 positions match TRBD1. CDR1 SGHTA and CDR2 FQGNSA come from the germline V gene. The CDR3 loop spans 13 amino acids. Trimming took 5 bases from V and 8 from J; bases not matched to a gene: 6. The CDR3 loop is CASSPWTGEGYTF. The CDR3 bases are TGTGCCAGCAGCCCCTGGACAGGGGAAGGCTACACCTTC.

The J gene is TRBJ2-7, the V gene TRBV6-2 or TRBV6-3; D might be TRBD2 (5 bases). CDR1 is MNHEY and CDR2 is SVGEGT in the germline V gene. CDR3 size: 15 residues. With 0 bases removed from V and 3 bases from J, the gap between germline ends came to 12 bases. This CDR3 is CASSYSRSGGYEQYF. The CDR3 DNA is TGTGCCAGCAGTTACTCGAGGTCTGGAGGCTACGAGCAGTACTTC.

This chain links TRBV6-5 with TRBJ2-7, with D possibly TRBD1 on 6 matching bases. This CDR3 has 16 amino acids. Per germline, CDR1 MNHEY and CDR2 SVGAGI. Trimming cost V 4 bases and J 0 bases, with 16 bases left between them. CDR3 coding DNA: TGTGCCAGCAGTTCACCCCGGACAGCCAGCTCCTACGAGCAGTACTTC. It translates to CASSSPRTASSYEQYF.

The rearrangement links TRBV5-1 to TRBJ1-2; TRBD1 agrees at 8 bases. The CDR3 consists of 17 residues. With V trimmed by 0 bases and J by 0 bases, 7 bases remained unmatched. Germline assignment: CDR1 SGHRS and CDR2 YFSETQ. The CDR3 loop reads CASSLAAGGKTNYGYTF. The CDR3 DNA is TGCGCCAGCAGCTTGGCGGCAGGGGGCAAGACTAACTATGGCTACACCTTC.

This clone was observed a single time. The chain is built from TRBV15 and TRBJ2-2; D may be TRBD1 (5 bases). The CDR3 loop spans 16 amino acids. Germline-derived CDR1 and CDR2 are LNHNV and YYDKDF (reference sequence). V lost 1 base and J lost 1, with 10 bases in between. In nucleotides, the CDR3 is TGTGCCACCAGCAGAGGACAGCGTCAGAACACCGGGGAGCTGTTTTTT. It specifies CATSRGQRQNTGELFF.

The rearrangement links TRBV7-9 to TRBJ1-2; D remains ambiguous. Germline CDR1 and CDR2: SEHNR and FQNEAQ (reference sequence). This CDR3 has 13 residues. V lost 3 bases and J lost 8, with 13 bases in between. CDR3 amino acids: CASSFPSNGGYTF. The CDR3 DNA reads as TGTGCCAGCAGCTTCCCCTCGAACGGGGGCTACACCTTC.

This chain uses TRBV18 with TRBJ2-7; D not resolved. This CDR3 is 14 amino acids long. V lost 3 bases, J lost 3 bases, and 12 bases lay in between. Germline V gives CDR1 KGHSH, CDR2 LQKENI. The CDR3 loop reads CASSPRAQDYEQYF. CDR3 coding DNA: TGTGCCAGCTCACCCCGGGCTCAGGACTACGAGCAGTACTTC.

The V gene is TRBV5-1, the J gene TRBJ1-2; D perhaps matches TRBD1 (5 bases). CDR1 and CDR2 (germline): SGHRS, YFSETQ. Trimming pared 0 bases from V and 8 bases from J, leaving 11 bases between. The length of the CDR3 is 13 residues. The CDR3 spells CASSLDRLGGYTF. The CDR3 DNA is TGCGCCAGCAGCTTGGACAGGTTGGGGGGCTACACCTTC.

V and J are TRBV5-1 and TRBJ2-5, with D tentatively TRBD2 (5 bases). Germline CDR1 SGHRS, CDR2 YFSETQ. The CDR3 runs to 14 residues. The V end lost 0 bases, the J end lost 3 bases, and 9 bases lay between the germline ends. The CDR3 nucleotides are TGCGCCAGCAGCTTGGCCCGGGAAAAAGAGACCCAGTACTTC. It codes for CASSLAREKETQYF.

This sequence joins TRBV5-1 and TRBJ1-5; 8 bases fit TRBD1. The CDR3 loop spans 14 amino acids. Unmatched junction bases numbered 1, after V lost 3 bases and J lost 2 bases. From germline, CDR1 is SGHRS and CDR2 YFSETQ. The CDR3 loop is CASSSTGGNQPQHF. The CDR3 region has the DNA TGCGCCAGCAGCTCGACAGGGGGCAATCAGCCCCAGCATTTT. Combining the CDR3 with reference TRBV5-1 and TRBJ1-5 gives the whole variable domain KAGVTQTPRYLIKTRGQQVTLSCSPISGHRSVSWYQQTPGQGLQFLFEYFSETQRNKGNFPGRFSGRQFSNSRSEMNVSTLELGDSALYLCASSSTGGNQPQHFGDGTRLSIL.

The chain uses TRBV10-3 and TRBJ1-3; 8 bases agree with TRBD1. V lost 6 bases and J lost 1; bases outside the gene matches: 11. This CDR3 has 17 amino acids. Germline V gene sequence: CDR1 ENHRY, CDR2 SYGVKD. The CDR3 is CAISLKGQGSSGNTIYF. CDR3 coding DNA: TGTGCCATCAGCTTGAAAGGACAGGGCTCTTCTGGAAACACCATATATTTT.

Note on this clone: This may come from a read error, since a much larger clone is one base off. The chain couples TRBV5-5 to TRBJ2-7, with 9 bases identical to TRBD1. The CDR3 loop spans 13 amino acids. V was pared by 3 bases and J by 3 bases, with 1 base of the junction left unmatched. Germline assignment: CDR1 SGHKS and CDR2 YYEKEE (reference sequence). CDR3 coding DNA: TGTGCCAGCAGCTGGACAGGGGACTACGAGCAGTACTTC. It encodes CASSWTGDYEQYF.